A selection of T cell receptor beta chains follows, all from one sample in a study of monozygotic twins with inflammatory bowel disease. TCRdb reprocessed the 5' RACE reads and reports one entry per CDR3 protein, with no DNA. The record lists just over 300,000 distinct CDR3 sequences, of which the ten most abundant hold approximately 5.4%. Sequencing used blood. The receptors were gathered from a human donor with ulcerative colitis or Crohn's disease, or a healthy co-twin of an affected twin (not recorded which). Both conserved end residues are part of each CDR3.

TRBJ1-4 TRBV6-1 CASTAGAATNEKLFF
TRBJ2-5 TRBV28 CASTLAGGPRVGETQYF
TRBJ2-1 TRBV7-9 CASSVLNTYKGDEQFF
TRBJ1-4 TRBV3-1 CASSQYGGENEKLFF
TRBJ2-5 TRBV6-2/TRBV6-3 CASSYVGTQYF
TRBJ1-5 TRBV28 CASSPAQYRGRGNQPQHF
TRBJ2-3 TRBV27 CASSTHRGQSTDTQYF
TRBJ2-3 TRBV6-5 CASSYSRASTDTQYF
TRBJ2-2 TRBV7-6 CASSLGVAVTGELFF
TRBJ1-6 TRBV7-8 CASSVLGSPLHF
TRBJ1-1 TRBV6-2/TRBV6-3 CASSYLPRTGAEAFF
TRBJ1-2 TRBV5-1 CASSLLTADYGYTF
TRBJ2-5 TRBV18 CASSPPSREETQYF
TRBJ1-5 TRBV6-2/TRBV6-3 CASSRQGTGGNQPQHF
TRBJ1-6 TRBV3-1 CASSRTAGALNSPLHF
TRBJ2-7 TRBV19 CASSRGASIHEQYF
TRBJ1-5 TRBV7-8 CASSRGQGVDIGNQPQHF
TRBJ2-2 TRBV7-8 CASRQEVPTGELFF
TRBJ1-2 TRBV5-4 CASTRDRGGYLPGYTF
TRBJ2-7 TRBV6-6 CASTADSASYEQYF
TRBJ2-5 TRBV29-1 CSVDGQVTQYF
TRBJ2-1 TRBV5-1 CASSFQTSGYNEQFF
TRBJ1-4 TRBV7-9 CASSLGGAEKLFF
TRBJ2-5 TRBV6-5 CASSYFTSGRPSEETQYF
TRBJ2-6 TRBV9 CASSLQPHSGANVLTF
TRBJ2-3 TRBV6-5 CASSYRRTSERTDTQYF
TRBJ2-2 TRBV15 CATSMGQMNTGELFF
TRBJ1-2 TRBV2 CASSGWEYGYTF
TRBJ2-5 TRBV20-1 CSARGLAGGPGPQETQYF
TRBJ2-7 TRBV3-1 CASSQEGRETSEQYF
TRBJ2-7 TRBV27 CASSLQGSIGYEQYF
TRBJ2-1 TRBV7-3 CASSRQGFNNNEQFF
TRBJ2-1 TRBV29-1 CSDRSGDSYNEQFF
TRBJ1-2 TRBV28 CASSQGYYGYTF
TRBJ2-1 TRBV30 CAWGRANEQFF
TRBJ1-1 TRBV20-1 CSAPRQGSTEAFF
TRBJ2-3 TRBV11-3 CASSLDQQDTQYF
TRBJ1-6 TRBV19 CASSRASVAYSPLHF
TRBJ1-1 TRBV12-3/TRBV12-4 CASSPLVGGVTEAFF
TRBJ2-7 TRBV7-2 CASSSSGLSGEQYF
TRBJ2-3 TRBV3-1 CASSQTRGTSGRGGSDTQYF
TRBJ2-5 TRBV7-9 CASSFPGHLVNQYF
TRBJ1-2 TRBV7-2 CASSHTGSRGYGYTF
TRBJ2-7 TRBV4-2 CASSQDLTRDYEQYF
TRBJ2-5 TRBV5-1 CASSRGAGIGETQYF
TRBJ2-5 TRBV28 CASLPGGQVGETQYF
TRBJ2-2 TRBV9 CASSLGQVTGELFF
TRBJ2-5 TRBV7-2 CASSLEGRKTQYF
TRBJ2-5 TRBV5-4 CASRMDPGTYQETQYF
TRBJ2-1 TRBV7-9 CASSPGGTTVSDEQFF
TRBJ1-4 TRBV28 CASSSTGFKSEKLFF
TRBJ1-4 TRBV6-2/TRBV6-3 CASRGKDRGGGKLFF
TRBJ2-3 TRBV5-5 CASSLRRAAVDF
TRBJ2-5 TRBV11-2 CASGRGQGNQETQYF
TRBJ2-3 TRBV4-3 CASSQGTSRWDQGTQYF
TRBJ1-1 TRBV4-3 CASSQEYTGTEAFF
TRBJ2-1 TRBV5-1 CASSLDGQRPEGQFF
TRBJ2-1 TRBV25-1 CASSSELAGTYNEQFF
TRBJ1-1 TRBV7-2 CASSLNDREAFF
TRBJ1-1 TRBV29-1 CSGGGVKTEAFF